These 23 T cell receptor beta chains originate from one sample sequenced in a study of tissue T cells after allogeneic stem cell transplantation. The protocol was immunoSEQ multiplex PCR, while the TCRdb copy is restricted to in-frame clones and leaves out a portion. The sample consists of 9,000 to 13,000 clones, roughly two fifths of them appearing once. Noted time point: mouse harvest day 7 after allogeneic transplant. The graft held 10^6 splenic CD5+ T cells and 10^7 T-cell-depleted bone marrow cells. The sample was skin. These receptors originate from a female BALB/c mouse given C57BL/6 T cells with graft-versus-host disease after an allogeneic hematopoietic cell transplant.

This clone was seen only a few times. All gene names here are mouse names. The read stops 1 residue short of the end of the CDR3; the missing end is completed from the germline J gene. The rearrangement joins TRBV13-3 to TRBJ2-2, with D maybe TRBD1 (6 bases). Germline CDR1 NNHDY, CDR2 SYVADS. The CDR3 covers 15 residues. V lost 5 bases, J lost 1 base, and 12 bases lay in between. Here the CDR3 reads CASRETGKNTGQLYF. The DNA read from the CDR3 is TGTGCCAGCAGAGAAACAGGGAAAAACACCGGGCAGCTCTAC. Looking up the rest from reference TRBV13-3 and TRBJ2-2 gives the full variable domain: EAAVTQSPRSKVAVTGGKVTLSCHQTNNHDYMYWYRQDTGHGLRLIHYSYVADSTEKGDIPDGYKASRPSQENFSLILELASLSQTAVYFCASRETGKNTGQLYFGEGSKLTVL.

This clone was observed a handful of times. The listed genes are named as in mouse. The read ends 1 residue early relative to the CDR3; the germline J gene fills the gap. V usage is TRBV26 and J usage is TRBJ2-3, with D hard to call. The CDR3 consists of 12 residues. Trimming left V 6 bases short and J 0 bases short, with 4 bases between. In germline, CDR1 is KGHPV, CDR2 FQNQEV (reference sequence). The covered CDR3 bases are TGTGCCAGCAGGACTAGTGCAGAAACGCTGTAT. Residues: CASRTSAETLY. The whole CDR3 region reads CASRTSAETLYF.

Of note for this clone: Here the gene names and germline are mouse. The CDR3 loop reads CASGRDSNERLFF. The covered CDR3 bases are TGTGCCAGCGGCCGGGACAGCAACGAAAGATTATTT. The chain joins TRBV26 to TRBJ1-4; 7 nucleotides line up with TRBD1. Read coverage stops 1 residue before the CDR3 terminus; the germline J gene supplies the remainder. V was clipped by 8 bases and J by 4 bases; unmatched bases: 4. This CDR3 spans 13 amino acids. Germline values: CDR1 KGHPV, CDR2 FQNQEV (reference sequence).

Details on this clone: Here the gene names and germline are mouse. Coverage ceases 1 residue before the CDR3 finishes, and the germline J gene fills in the end. J is TRBJ1-5 and V is TRBV5; D is unresolved. This CDR3 comprises 12 residues. The V gene's germline CDR1 is LGHNA and CDR2 YNLKQL (reference sequence). V dropped 2 bases and J dropped 1 base, with 0 bases sitting between them. CDR3 residues: CASSQNNQAPLF. The DNA read from the CDR3 is TGTGCCAGCAGCCAAAACAACCAGGCTCCGCTT.

As for this clone: These gene names are mouse names. Read sequence stops 1 residue before the CDR3 end, and the germline J gene provides the missing end. The J gene is TRBJ2-5, the V gene TRBV23; the listed D gene, TRBD2, was not tested against the DNA. Per germline, CDR1 KGHTA and CDR2 FQNQQP. The CDR3 covers 14 residues. CDR3 region: CSSSPGLGQDTQYF. The DNA read from the CDR3 is TGCTCCAGCAGTCCGGGACTGGGCCAAGACACCCAGTAC.

This clone was detected only once. The genes are named according to mouse. The missing CDR3 end, 1 residue past where the read stops, is filled in from the germline J gene. This chain connects TRBV13-2 to TRBJ1-6; TRBD1 matches 7 bases. TRBJ1-6 is classed as an ORF, of uncertain function. This CDR3 has 13 amino acids. The ends lost 5 bases at V and 7 bases at J; junction bases unmatched: 3. The germline V gene has CDR1 NNHNN and CDR2 SYGAGS (reference sequence). This CDR3 is CASGNRGNSPLYF. The DNA read from the CDR3 is TGTGCCAGCGGCAACAGGGGAAATTCGCCCCTCTAC.

About this clone itself: Gene labels here are mouse ones. The read terminates 1 residue ahead of where the CDR3 ends, so the germline J gene completes it. The chain links TRBV26 to TRBJ2-4; no firm D call. The CDR3 spans 14 residues. In germline, CDR1 is KGHPV, CDR2 FQNQEV (reference sequence). Trimming removed 4 bases at V and 0 bases at J, with 8 bases between. The CDR3: CASSPDNSQNTLYF. CDR3 DNA (partial): TGTGCCAGCAGTCCTGACAATAGTCAAAACACCTTGTAC.

This clone has a handful of counts. The genes are named according to mouse. This same CDR3 is encoded by further DNA sequences in the sample. CDR3 protein: CASSPSAETLYF. The CDR3 bases that were read are TGTGCCAGCAGTCCTAGTGCAGAAACGCTGTAT. This chain connects TRBV26 to TRBJ2-3; D not resolved. The CDR3 end lies 1 residue beyond the end of the read and is filled in from the germline J gene. Per germline, CDR1 KGHPV and CDR2 FQNQEV (reference sequence). The CDR3 consists of 12 residues. The V and J ends lost 4 bases and 0 bases respectively, with 2 bases between them. Combining the CDR3 with reference TRBV26 and TRBJ2-3 gives the whole variable domain NSKVIQTPRYLVKGQGQKAKMRCIPEKGHPVVFWYQQNKNNEFKFLINFQNQEVLQQIDMTEKRFSAECPSNSPCSLEIQSSEAGDSALYLCASSPSAETLYFGSGTRLTVL.

This clone is a singleton in its sample. Germline and genes here are mouse. Read sequence stops 1 residue before the CDR3 end, and the germline J gene provides the missing end. This chain joins TRBV12-1 and TRBJ1-6; D not resolved. TRBJ1-6 is identified as an open reading frame with a role that is uncertain. V shed 2 bases and J shed 3 bases, with 7 bases lying between them. The CDR3 totals 14 residues. The V gene's germline CDR1 is SGHSN and CDR2 HYEKVE. Partial CDR3 DNA: TGTGCCAGCTCTCCCAAACTCTATAATTCGCCCCTCTAC. Its translation is CASSPKLYNSPLY. The complete CDR3 reads CASSPKLYNSPLYF.

On this clone: Mouse names are used for the genes. The read finishes 1 residue shy of the CDR3 end, and the germline J gene is used to complete it. The V call is TRBV19, the J call TRBJ1-6; possibly TRBD1 for D (5 bases). TRBJ1-6 is an ORF, with its function uncertain. Looked up from germline, CDR1 is FNHDT and CDR2 is SITEND (reference sequence). This CDR3 is 13 amino acids long. The V end lost 9 bases, the J end lost 5 bases, and 12 bases lay between the germline ends. The CDR3 DNA, read in part, is TGTGCCAACCCCGGGGGGGATAATTCGCCCCTCTAC. Its protein product is CANPGGDNSPLY. The entire CDR3 protein reads CANPGGDNSPLYF.

This clone occurred a few times. Gene names and germline refer to mouse. The CDR3 end lies 1 residue beyond the end of the read and is filled in from the germline J gene. The rearrangement uses TRBV16 and TRBJ2-7; D not resolved. V lost 0 bases and J 4 bases, leaving 7 bases between the germline ends. The CDR3 covers 13 residues. The germline V gene has CDR1 SGHSA and CDR2 FRNQAP. CDR3 amino acids: CASSLDTDYEQYF. Partial CDR3 DNA: TGTGCAAGCAGCTTAGATACAGATTATGAACAGTAC.

Concerning this clone itself: Gene names refer to mouse genes. The CDR3 end is not reached by the read, which stops 1 residue before it; the germline J gene fills it in. This sequence joins TRBV3 and TRBJ2-5; 11 bases are a match to TRBD2. The ends lost 5 bases at V and 4 bases at J; junction bases unmatched: 5. The CDR3 extends over 15 amino acids. CDR1 SNHLY and CDR2 FYNGKV come from the germline V gene (reference sequence). This CDR3 is CASSPGLGAEDTQYF. The CDR3 bases that were read are TGTGCCAGCAGCCCGGGACTGGGGGCCGAAGACACCCAGTAC. Full variable domain (rest looked up from reference TRBV3 and TRBJ2-5): GPKVLQIPSHQIIDMGQMVTLNCDPVSNHLYFYWYKQILGQQMEFLVNFYNGKVMEKSKLFKDQFSVERPDGSYFTLKIQPTALEDSAVYFCASSPGLGAEDTQYFGPGTRLLVL.

Only a few counts were recorded for this clone. Gene names and germline match the mouse. The read stops 1 residue short of the end of the CDR3; the missing end is completed from the germline J gene. J is TRBJ1-4 and V is TRBV5; D possibly corresponds to TRBD1 (6 bases). CDR1 is LGHNA, CDR2 YNLKQL, per germline (reference sequence). The CDR3 contains 15 residues. Trimming removed 0 bases from V and 3 bases from J, with 8 bases in between. CDR3 loop: CASSQEGAANERLFF. The CDR3 bases that were read are TGTGCCAGCAGCCAAGAGGGGGCGGCCAACGAAAGATTATTT.

This clone was seen more than once but under ten times. All gene names here are mouse names. The read is 1 residue too short to cover the CDR3 end, so that end is filled in from the germline J gene. V gene TRBV31 combines with J gene TRBJ2-1; 11 nucleotides agree with TRBD2. The CDR3 is made up of 14 amino acids. V dropped 0 bases and J dropped 7; count of bases not matched to a gene: 2. The germline CDR1 and CDR2 sequences are GKSSPN and SITVG. The CDR3 here is CAWSLNWGGAEQFF. CDR3 DNA (partial): TGTGCCTGGAGTCTGAACTGGGGGGGCGCTGAGCAGTTC.

Points on this clone: Gene labels here are mouse ones. The CDR3 is cut off 1 residue early in the read; its end comes from the germline J gene. Additional DNA sequences in this sample encode the identical CDR3. The J gene is TRBJ1-3, the V gene TRBV16, with unresolved D. With 3 bases removed from V and 0 bases from J, the gap between germline ends came to 6 bases. The CDR3 is 14 amino acids. The germline V gene has CDR1 SGHSA and CDR2 FRNQAP. CDR3 bases read: TGTGCAAGCAGCTTGGCACTTTCTGGAAATACGCTCTAT. It encodes CASSLALSGNTLY. The CDR3 in its entirety is CASSLALSGNTLYF. The full variable domain, rest sourced from reference TRBV16 and TRBJ1-3, is NAGVIQTPRHKVTGKGQEATLWCEPISGHSAVFWYRQTIVQGLEFLTYFRNQAPIDDSGMPKERFSAQMPNQSHSTLKIQSTQPQDSAVYLCASSLALSGNTLYFGEGSRLIVV.

This clone showed up just a few times. Any gene name here is a mouse gene name. The CDR3 is cut off 1 residue early in the read; its end comes from the germline J gene. The chain links TRBV31 to TRBJ2-5; 7 bases map to TRBD2. Looked up from germline, CDR1 is GKSSPN and CDR2 is SITVG. This CDR3 has 13 residues. Trimming removed 0 bases from V and 4 bases from J; junction bases left unmatched: 1. CDR3 bases read: TGTGCCTGGAGTCTCGACTGGGAAGACACCCAGTAC. Translation: CAWSLDWEDTQY. The complete CDR3 sequence is CAWSLDWEDTQYF.

This clone ranks as medium-sized. The listed genes are named as in mouse. The CDR3 end lies 1 residue beyond the end of the read and is filled in from the germline J gene. The chain couples TRBV26 to TRBJ2-1; 8 nucleotides agree with TRBD2. Germline CDR1 is KGHPV and CDR2 is FQNQEV (reference sequence). CDR3 length: 13 residues. V lost 4 bases and J lost 9; bases outside the gene matches: 5. The DNA read from the CDR3 is TGTGCCAGCAGTCGGGGGGGCGCGGATGAGCAGTTC. Its protein product is CASSRGGADEQF. The CDR3 as a whole reads CASSRGGADEQFF.

With respect to this clone: Genes and germline are mouse. Read coverage stops 1 residue before the CDR3 terminus; the germline J gene supplies the remainder. The gene calls are TRBV14 and TRBJ1-1, with D hard to call. Germline loops: CDR1 SGHDT, CDR2 FRDEAV. V lost 5 bases and J 1 base, leaving 3 bases between the germline ends. CDR3 length equals 11 residues. This chain's CDR3 is CASRRNTEVFF. CDR3 bases read: TGTGCCAGCAGACGGAACACAGAAGTCTTC.

In the case of this clone: Mouse germline and gene names are used. The read stops 1 residue short of the end of the CDR3; the missing end is completed from the germline J gene. V is TRBV20 and J is TRBJ1-1; D perhaps matches TRBD1 (6 bases). This CDR3 is 13 amino acids long. With 4 bases removed from V and 1 base from J, the gap between germline ends came to 10 bases. Germline V gene data show CDR1 as GFQATS and CDR2 as STVNSAI. The CDR3 protein is CGANRDKNTEVFF. The part of the CDR3 DNA that was read is TGTGGTGCTAACCGGGACAAAAACACAGAAGTCTTC.

By frequency in the sample, this clone is medium-sized. Gene names are the mouse ones. The read stops 1 residue short of the end of the CDR3; the missing end is completed from the germline J gene. Within the sample, other DNA sequences also encode this same CDR3. This chain connects TRBV26 to TRBJ2-7, with D unclear. Deletions cut 4 bases from V and 4 bases from J, with 5 bases between. Germline CDR1 and CDR2: KGHPV and FQNQEV (reference sequence). CDR3 length equals 11 residues. The CDR3 sequence is CASSPQYEQYF. The sequenced CDR3 bases are TGTGCCAGCAGTCCGCAATATGAACAGTAC.

Only a few counts were recorded for this clone. Gene names and germline match the mouse. The read ends 1 residue shy of where the CDR3 ends; the end is completed using the germline J gene. The chain recombines TRBV26 with TRBJ1-1, with TRBD1 matching over 7 bases. The germline CDR1 and CDR2 sequences are KGHPV and FQNQEV (reference sequence). With V trimmed by 6 bases and J by 6 bases, 4 bases remained unmatched. The CDR3 consists of 12 residues. CDR3 amino acids: CASSFDRAEVFF. CDR3 DNA, as far as it was read: TGTGCCAGCAGCTTCGACAGGGCAGAAGTCTTC.

About this clone itself: These gene names are mouse names. The CDR3 extends 1 residue past the end of the read, so its final part is completed from the germline J gene. The chain joins TRBV16 to TRBJ1-1, with D unresolved. This CDR3 has 13 residues. Germline loops: CDR1 SGHSA, CDR2 FRNQAP. V lost 4 bases and J 0 bases, leaving 6 bases between the germline ends. The sequenced CDR3 bases are TGTGCAAGCAGCTCGGCAACAAACACAGAAGTCTTC. Its protein is CASSSATNTEVF. The whole CDR3 is CASSSATNTEVFF.

Comment on this clone: These gene names are mouse names. The CDR3 extends 1 residue past the end of the read, so its final part is completed from the germline J gene. The V gene is TRBV3, the J gene TRBJ1-2; no definite D call. Germline V lookup: CDR1 SNHLY, CDR2 FYNGKV (reference sequence). This CDR3 comprises 13 residues. Trimming took 2 bases from V and 0 from J, leaving 4 bases between them. The sequenced CDR3 bases are TGTGCCAGCAGCTTACAAGCAAACTCCGACTACACC. Translated, it gives CASSLQANSDYT. The whole CDR3 sequence reads CASSLQANSDYTF.